This record concerns one TCR beta chain sequence. The data belong to a study of T-cell memory formation after mild COVID-19. The CDR3 sequence is 15 residues long. Germline lookup yields CDR1 SQVTM and CDR2 ANQGSEA. TCRdb re-analysed the 5' RACE reads in MiXCR, keeping a single row per CDR3 protein. The data hold approximately 400,000 distinct CDR3 sequences, with more than 20% observed a single time. Sequencing was performed on PBMCs or a T cell subset sorted from them (not recorded which). This sequence joins TRBV29-1 and TRBJ2-5, with 12 bases identical to TRBD1. The receptor's source is an adult woman who had mild COVID-19 (a few samples of this study predate the infection). Cell type and time point are not known. This chain's CDR3 is CSYRLGQGAQETQYF. In DNA, the CDR3 is TGCAGTTATCGTTTGGGACAGGGGGCTCAAGAGACCCAGTACTTC.